The entry below gives a single T cell receptor beta chain sequence along with its context. Trimming left V 2 bases short and J 8 bases short, with 9 bases between. Germline V gene sequence: CDR1 MRHNA, CDR2 SNTAGT. The CDR3 loop spans 12 amino acids. Using immunoSEQ multiplex PCR, the repertoire was profiled, and TCRdb retains in-frame clones only, with some absent. The table lists 110,000 or so clones, approximately 85% of them singletons. The data belong to a study of blood T cell repertoires in COVID-19. J is TRBJ1-1 and V is TRBV6-4; D possibly corresponds to TRBD1 (5 bases). The TCR sequence derives from a woman aged 55-75 years with COVID-19, enrolled during active disease. The sample comprised peripheral blood. The CDR3 sequence: CASSDGSGEAFF. The CDR3 DNA sequence: TGTGCCAGCAGTGACGGGTCAGGGGAAGCTTTCTTT.